This T cell receptor (beta chain) was recovered during a study of control samples from healthy donors and cancer patients. This CDR3 has 16 amino acids. Trimming took off 1 base at V and 0 bases at J, with 10 bases between the two ends. Germline V gene data show CDR1 as SGHVS and CDR2 as FNYEAQ. This table comes from immunoSEQ multiplex PCR, and its TCRdb copy is limited to in-frame clones, with some not included. The sample comprises around 180,000 clones, more than 85% of which are singletons, and around 2% rests with the top ten. The chain is built from TRBV7-6 and TRBJ1-3, with a possible D match to TRBD1 (5 bases). This TCR was recovered from a woman in her thirties or forties in good health. The sample consisted of blood. The CDR3 sequence is CASSLGRRDSGNTIYF. DNA for the CDR3: TGTGCCAGCAGCTTAGGTCGCAGGGACTCTGGAAACACCATATATTTT.